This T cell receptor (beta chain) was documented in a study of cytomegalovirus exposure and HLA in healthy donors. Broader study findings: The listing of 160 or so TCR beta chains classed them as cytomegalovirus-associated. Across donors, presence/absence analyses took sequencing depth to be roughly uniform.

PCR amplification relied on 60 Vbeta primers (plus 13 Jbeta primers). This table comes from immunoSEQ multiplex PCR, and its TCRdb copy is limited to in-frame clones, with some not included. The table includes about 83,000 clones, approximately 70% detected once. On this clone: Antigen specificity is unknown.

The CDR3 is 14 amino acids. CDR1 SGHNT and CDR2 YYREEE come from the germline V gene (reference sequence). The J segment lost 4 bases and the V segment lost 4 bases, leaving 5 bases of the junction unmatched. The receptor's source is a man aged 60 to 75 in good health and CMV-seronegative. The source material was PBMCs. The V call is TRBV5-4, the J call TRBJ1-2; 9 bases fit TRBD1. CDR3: CASSTDRGSYGYTF. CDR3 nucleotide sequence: TGTGCCAGCAGCACGGACAGGGGCAGCTATGGCTACACCTTC. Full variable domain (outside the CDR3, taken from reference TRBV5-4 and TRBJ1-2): ETGVTQSPTHLIKTRGQQVTLRCSSQSGHNTVSWYQQALGQGPQFIFQYYREEENGRGNFPPRFSGLQFPNYSSELNVNALELDDSALYLCASSTDRGSYGYTFGSGTRLTVV.